This T cell receptor beta chain is drawn from a study of beta chain features in type 1 diabetes. Overall study context: Healthy donors resembled patients in age, gender and cell yields. The study's findings and limits: Healthy donors had naive, central memory and Treg TCRB repertoires that appeared less similar than those seen among patients. Among all four CD4+ subsets, Type 1 diabetes patients had TCRB CDR3s that were moderately but significantly shorter.

With V trimmed by 1 base and J by 0 bases, 9 bases remained unmatched. CDR1 and CDR2 from the germline V gene are LNHNV and YYDKDF (reference sequence). This CDR3 region has 18 residues. Remarks on this clone: The target antigen is unknown.

Cells sorted by CD45RO/CCR7/CD25/CD127/CD95/CD27 comprised CD4+ naive, central memory, regulatory and stem cell-like memory cells. Reverse transcribing all isolated RNA meant expressed TCRB transcripts were sequenced. Profiling relied on immunoSEQ multiplex PCR, and the TCRdb table lists in-frame clones only, not all of them. The data hold 150,000 to 200,000 clones, with about 8% observed a single time. The sequencing sample was made of central memory CD4+ T cells from blood. The chain uses TRBV15 and TRBJ2-1; 7 bases map to TRBD2. The sequence was collected from a woman in her 40s with type 1 diabetes. The CDR3 loop is CATSRAEETSLSYNEQFF. CDR3 in DNA: TGTGCCACCAGCAGAGCTGAGGAGACTAGCCTCTCCTACAATGAGCAGTTCTTC.